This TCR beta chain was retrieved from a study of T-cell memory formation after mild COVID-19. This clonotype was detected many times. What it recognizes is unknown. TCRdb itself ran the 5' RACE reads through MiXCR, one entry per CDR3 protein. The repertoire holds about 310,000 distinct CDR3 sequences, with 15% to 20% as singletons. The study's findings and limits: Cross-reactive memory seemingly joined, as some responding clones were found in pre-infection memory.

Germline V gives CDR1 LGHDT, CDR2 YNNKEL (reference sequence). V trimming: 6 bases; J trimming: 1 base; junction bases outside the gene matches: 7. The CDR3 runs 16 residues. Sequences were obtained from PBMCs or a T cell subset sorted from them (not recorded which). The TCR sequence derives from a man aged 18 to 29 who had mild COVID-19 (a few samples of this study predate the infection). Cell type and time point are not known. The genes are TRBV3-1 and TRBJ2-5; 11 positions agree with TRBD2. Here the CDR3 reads CASRSGLAEFQETQYF. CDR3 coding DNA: TGTGCCAGCAGGTCGGGACTAGCGGAGTTCCAAGAGACCCAGTACTTC.